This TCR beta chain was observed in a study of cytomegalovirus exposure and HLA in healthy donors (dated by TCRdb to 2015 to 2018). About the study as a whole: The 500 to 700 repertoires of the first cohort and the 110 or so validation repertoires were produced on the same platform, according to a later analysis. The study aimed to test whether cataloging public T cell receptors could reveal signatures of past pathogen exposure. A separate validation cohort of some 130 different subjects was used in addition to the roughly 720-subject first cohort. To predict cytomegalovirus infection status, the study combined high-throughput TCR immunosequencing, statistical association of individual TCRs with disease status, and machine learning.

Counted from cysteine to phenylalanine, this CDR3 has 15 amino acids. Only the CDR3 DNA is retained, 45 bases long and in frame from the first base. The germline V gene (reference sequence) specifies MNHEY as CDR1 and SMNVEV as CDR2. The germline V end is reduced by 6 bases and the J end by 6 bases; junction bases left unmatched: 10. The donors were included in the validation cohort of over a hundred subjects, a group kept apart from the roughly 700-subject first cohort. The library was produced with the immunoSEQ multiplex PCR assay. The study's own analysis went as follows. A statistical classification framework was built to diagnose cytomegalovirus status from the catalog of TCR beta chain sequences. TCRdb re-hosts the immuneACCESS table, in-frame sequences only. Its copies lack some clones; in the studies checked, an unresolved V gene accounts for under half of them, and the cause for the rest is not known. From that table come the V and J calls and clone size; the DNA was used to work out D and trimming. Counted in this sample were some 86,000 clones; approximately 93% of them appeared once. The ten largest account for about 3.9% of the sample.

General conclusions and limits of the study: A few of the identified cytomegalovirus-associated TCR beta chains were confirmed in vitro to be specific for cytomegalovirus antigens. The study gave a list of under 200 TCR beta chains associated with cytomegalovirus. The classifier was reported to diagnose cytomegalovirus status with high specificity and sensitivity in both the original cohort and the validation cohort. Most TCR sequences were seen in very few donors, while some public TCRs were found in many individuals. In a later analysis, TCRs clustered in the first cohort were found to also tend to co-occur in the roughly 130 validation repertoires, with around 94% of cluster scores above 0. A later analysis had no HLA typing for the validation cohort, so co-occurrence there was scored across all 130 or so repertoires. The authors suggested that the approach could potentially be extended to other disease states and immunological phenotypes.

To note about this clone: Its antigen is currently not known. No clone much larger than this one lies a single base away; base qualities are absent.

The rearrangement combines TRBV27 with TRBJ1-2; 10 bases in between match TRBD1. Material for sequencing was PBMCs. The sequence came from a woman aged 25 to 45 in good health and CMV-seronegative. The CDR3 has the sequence CASSAVTGGVDGYTF. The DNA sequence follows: TGTGCCAGCAGCGCGGTGACAGGGGGCGTTGATGGCTACACCTTC.